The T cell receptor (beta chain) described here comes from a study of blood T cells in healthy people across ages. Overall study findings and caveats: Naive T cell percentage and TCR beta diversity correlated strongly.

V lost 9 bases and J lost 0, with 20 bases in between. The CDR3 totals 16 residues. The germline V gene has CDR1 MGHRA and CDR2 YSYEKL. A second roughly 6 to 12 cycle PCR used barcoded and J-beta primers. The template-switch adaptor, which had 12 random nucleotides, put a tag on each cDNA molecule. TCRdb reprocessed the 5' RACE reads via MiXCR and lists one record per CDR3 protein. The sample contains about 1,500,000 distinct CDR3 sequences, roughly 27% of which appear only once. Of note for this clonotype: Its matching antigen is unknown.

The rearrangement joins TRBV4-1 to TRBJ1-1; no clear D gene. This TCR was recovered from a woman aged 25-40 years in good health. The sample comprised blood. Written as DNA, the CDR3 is TGCGCCAGTCACCCTGATCTGCTGACGGTGAACACTGAAGCTTTCTTT. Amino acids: CASHPDLLTVNTEAFF.